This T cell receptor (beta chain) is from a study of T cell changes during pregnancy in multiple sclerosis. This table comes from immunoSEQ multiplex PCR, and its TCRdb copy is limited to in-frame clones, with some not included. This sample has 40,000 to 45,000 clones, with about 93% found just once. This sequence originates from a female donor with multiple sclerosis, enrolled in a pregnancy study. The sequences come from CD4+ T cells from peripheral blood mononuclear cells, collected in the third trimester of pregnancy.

The CDR3 sequence: CASSLAGTYEQYF. The DNA for the CDR3 is TGTGCCAGCAGCTTGGCAGGGACCTACGAGCAGTACTTC. The chain recombines TRBV5-4 with TRBJ2-7; a possible D gene is TRBD1 (5 bases). The CDR3 has 13 amino acids. The germline V and J ends were trimmed by 0 bases and 2 bases, with 6 bases remaining between them. In germline, CDR1 is SGHNT, CDR2 YYREEE (reference sequence).